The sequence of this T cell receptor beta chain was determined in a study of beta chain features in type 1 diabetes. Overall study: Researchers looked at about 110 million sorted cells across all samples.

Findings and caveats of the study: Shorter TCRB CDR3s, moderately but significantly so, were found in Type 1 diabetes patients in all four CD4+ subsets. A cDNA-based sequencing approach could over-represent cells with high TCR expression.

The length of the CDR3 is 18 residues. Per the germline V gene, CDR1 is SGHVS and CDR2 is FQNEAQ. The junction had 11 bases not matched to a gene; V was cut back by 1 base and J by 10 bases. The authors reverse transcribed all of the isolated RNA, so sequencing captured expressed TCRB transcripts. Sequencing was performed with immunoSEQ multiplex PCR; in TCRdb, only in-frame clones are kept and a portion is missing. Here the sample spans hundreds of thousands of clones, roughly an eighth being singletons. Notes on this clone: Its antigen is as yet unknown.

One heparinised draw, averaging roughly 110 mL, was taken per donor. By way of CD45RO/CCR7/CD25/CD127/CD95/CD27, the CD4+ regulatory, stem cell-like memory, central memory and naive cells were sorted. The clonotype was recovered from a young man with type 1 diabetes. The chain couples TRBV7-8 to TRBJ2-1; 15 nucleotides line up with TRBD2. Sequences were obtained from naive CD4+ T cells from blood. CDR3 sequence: CASSLGLTRTSGRAEQFF. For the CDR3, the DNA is TGTGCCAGCAGCTTAGGATTGACGAGGACTAGCGGGAGGGCCGAGCAGTTCTTC.